The clone carrying this T cell receptor beta chain occurred once. In the original analysis: Nucleated cell counts were estimated from reference gene primer amplification. TCRdb keeps only in-frame clones here, not all; method: immunoSEQ multiplex PCR. D and trimming were read from the DNA, whereas the V and J calls and clone size are those reported in that table. The data show 55,000 to 70,000 clones, around 87% seen once. The sample belongs to a study of blood T cell repertoires in COVID-19. On the study more broadly: The United States, Italy and Spain were the sources of the acute and convalescent COVID-19 samples. T cells, B-cell-depleted T cells, or PBMCs supplied cDNA or gDNA.

The sample comprised peripheral blood. This clonotype originated in a man between 60 and 75 years old with active or convalescent COVID-19.

This CDR3 is CASSMPGLALHNEQFF. The DNA for the CDR3 is TGTGCCAGTAGTATGCCGGGACTAGCGTTACACAATGAGCAGTTCTTC. This rearrangement joins TRBV19 to TRBJ2-1, with 10 nucleotides matching TRBD2. The CDR3 covers 16 residues. In germline, CDR1 is LNHDA, CDR2 SQIVND (reference sequence). V gave up 3 bases and J gave up 5 bases; unmatched junction bases: 7.